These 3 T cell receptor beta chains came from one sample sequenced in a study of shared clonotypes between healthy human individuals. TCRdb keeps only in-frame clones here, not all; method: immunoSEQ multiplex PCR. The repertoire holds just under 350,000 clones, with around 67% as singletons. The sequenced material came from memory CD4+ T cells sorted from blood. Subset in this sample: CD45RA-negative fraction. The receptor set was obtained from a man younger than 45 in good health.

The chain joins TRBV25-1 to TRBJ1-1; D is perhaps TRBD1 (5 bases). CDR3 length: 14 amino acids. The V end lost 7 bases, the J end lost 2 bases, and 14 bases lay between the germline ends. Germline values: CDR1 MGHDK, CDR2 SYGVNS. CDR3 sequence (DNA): TGTGCCAGCAAGAAGGGACCTACAAACACTGAAGCTTTCTTT. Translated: CASKKGPTNTEAFF. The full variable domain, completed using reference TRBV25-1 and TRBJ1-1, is EADIYQTPRYLVIGTGKKITLECSQTMGHDKMYWYQQDPGMELHLIHYSYGVNSTEKGDLSSESTVSRIRTEHFPLTLESARPSHTSQYLCASKKGPTNTEAFFGQGTRLTVV.

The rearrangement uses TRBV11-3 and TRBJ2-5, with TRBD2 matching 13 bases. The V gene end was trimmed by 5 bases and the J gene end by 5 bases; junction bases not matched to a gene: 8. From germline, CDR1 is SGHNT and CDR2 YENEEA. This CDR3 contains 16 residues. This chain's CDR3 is CASSRGTSGIGETQYF. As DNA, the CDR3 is TGTGCCAGCAGCCGGGGGACTAGCGGGATCGGGGAGACCCAGTACTTC.

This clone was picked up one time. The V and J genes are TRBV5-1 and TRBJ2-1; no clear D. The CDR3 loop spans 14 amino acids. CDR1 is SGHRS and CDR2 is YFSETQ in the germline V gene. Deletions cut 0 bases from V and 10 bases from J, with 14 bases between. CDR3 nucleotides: TGCGCCAGCAGCTTGGCCGGGCCCCCTTGGGAGCAGTTCTTC. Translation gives CASSLAGPPWEQFF.